Listed below are T cell receptor beta chains from one sample, sequenced in a study of cytomegalovirus exposure and HLA in healthy donors. Only in-frame clones appear in the TCRdb table, and some are missing; sequencing was by immunoSEQ multiplex PCR. The profile shows over 45,000 clones, approximately 93% of them singletons. Input material: PBMCs. The receptor source for this set is a woman aged 18-30 years in good health and CMV-seronegative. Both conserved end residues are part of each CDR3. A D gene is named only where the DNA matches it firmly. Not all rows give a size; the values are once, few, many and, for expanded clones, a class.

d_call	v_call	j_call	clone_size	cdr3_nt	cdr3_aa
TRBD1	TRBV25-1	TRBJ1-4	-	TGTGCCAGCAGTGCTGGGACAGGGGGGAATGAAAAACTGTTTTTT	CASSAGTGGNEKLFF
TRBD2	TRBV29-1	TRBJ2-1	-	TGCAGCGTTGAAGTCCGGGCGGGAGGGCCCAATGAGCAGTTCTTC	CSVEVRAGGPNEQFF
TRBD1	TRBV18	TRBJ1-6	-	TGTGCCAGCTCACCACTACAGGGGATGAATTCACCCCTCCACTTT	CASSPLQGMNSPLHF
TRBD1	TRBV5-5	TRBJ2-7	-	TGTGCCAGCAGCTTGAGGGGAGACAGGGGGCGCGAGCAGTACTTC	CASSLRGDRGREQYF
-	TRBV19	TRBJ1-5	-	TGTGCCAGTGCCACTAAGACAGAGTATAGCAATCAGCCCCAGCATTTT	CASATKTEYSNQPQHF
TRBD1	TRBV7-2	TRBJ1-2	-	TGTGCCAGCAGCATCAGGGGGCAGGGTGGCTACACCTTC	CASSIRGQGGYTF
TRBD1	TRBV14	TRBJ1-2	-	TGTGCCAGCAGCCAAGTCGCGACAGGGGGATCCTATGGCTACACCTTC	CASSQVATGGSYGYTF
-	TRBV11-2	TRBJ1-4	-	TGTGCCAGCAGCTCGCAGGGCGCAACTAATGAAAAACTGTTTTTT	CASSSQGATNEKLFF
-	TRBV4-1	TRBJ2-1	-	TGCGCCAGCAGCCAAGACGGGTGGAATGAGCAGTTCTTC	CASSQDGWNEQFF
TRBD2	TRBV5-1	TRBJ2-1	once	TGCGCCAGCAGCTTGGTTAGTAGCGGGTACAATGAGCAGTTCTTC	CASSLVSSGYNEQFF
TRBD1	TRBV13	TRBJ1-1	-	TGTGCCAGCAGCTTAAAGAAGTGGTTGGGACAGCAAGCTTTCTTT	CASSLKKWLGQQAFF
-	TRBV5-4	TRBJ2-1	-	TGTGCCAGCCGTAATACAGGGAGAGGGGACAATGAGCAGTTCTTC	CASRNTGRGDNEQFF
-	TRBV28	TRBJ1-3	-	TGTGCCAGCAGTCTCCTTTCGGGGGGTAGAAACACCATATATTTT	CASSLLSGGRNTIYF
TRBD2	TRBV9	TRBJ2-1	few	TGTGCCAGCAGCGTAGGAATTGGGGCTAGCGGGGGCGAGCAGTTCTTC	CASSVGIGASGGEQFF
-	TRBV6-5	TRBJ1-5	-	TGTGCCAGCAGCGCCGGGAGGGAAAGGCCCCAGCATTTT	CASSAGRERPQHF
-	TRBV7-9	TRBJ1-2	-	TGTGCCAGCAGCTTGGGAGGAGGCTACACCTTC	CASSLGGGYTF
TRBD1	TRBV28	TRBJ1-2	-	TGTGCCAGCAGCTGGGGACAGGGGCTCTATGGCTACACCTTC	CASSWGQGLYGYTF
-	TRBV27	TRBJ2-1	-	TGTGCCAGCAGTGGTAACAGTCAGAGCTCCTACAATGAGCAGTTCTTC	CASSGNSQSSYNEQFF
TRBD1	TRBV5-1	TRBJ2-7	-	TGCGCCAGCGGTGTGGGACAGGGGGCTTTAAGTCTCTACGAGCAGTACTTC	CASGVGQGALSLYEQYF
-	TRBV9	TRBJ2-1	-	TGTGCCAGCAGCGTTGGCGGTAAGGATGAGCAGTTCTTC	CASSVGGKDEQFF
-	TRBV29-1	TRBJ1-2	-	TGCAGCGTTGTAGGGGGCTATGGCTACACCTTC	CSVVGGYGYTF
-	TRBV4-2	TRBJ2-7	once	TGTGCCAGCGGGACTTGGGGCTACGAGCAGTACTTC	CASGTWGYEQYF
TRBD2	TRBV30	TRBJ2-1	-	TGTGCCTGGAGTGTAGGACTAGCGGGCCACAATGAGCAGTTCTTC	CAWSVGLAGHNEQFF
TRBD1	TRBV5-1	TRBJ2-6	-	TGCGCCAGCAGCTTCGAGGGGGCGCCTGGGGCCAACGTCCTGACTTTC	CASSFEGAPGANVLTF
TRBD2	TRBV2	TRBJ2-3	-	TGTGCCAGCAGACGGACTAGCGGGGGGGCTATGGGAACAGATACGCAGTATTTT	CASRRTSGGAMGTDTQYF
TRBD1	TRBV5-1	TRBJ2-7	-	TGCGCCAGCAGCTTCCGGGACAGAACGGACGAGCAGTACTTC	CASSFRDRTDEQYF
-	TRBV6-5	TRBJ2-2	-	TGTGCCAGCAGTCGTACGAACACCGGGGAGCTGTTTTTT	CASSRTNTGELFF
-	TRBV9	TRBJ1-2	-	TGTGCCAGCAGCTTCCGCTGGGGGCCCGAGAGGAATGGCTACACCTTC	CASSFRWGPERNGYTF
-	TRBV7-2	TRBJ2-1	-	TGTGCCAGCACCGATATTATCTGGGGAGCCTACAATGAGCAGTTCTTC	CASTDIIWGAYNEQFF
TRBD1	TRBV29-1	TRBJ2-2	-	TGCAGCACCTCCGGGACAGGGGTGTACACCGGGGAGCTGTTTTTT	CSTSGTGVYTGELFF